This TCR beta chain is from a study of cytomegalovirus exposure and HLA in healthy donors. The PCR used 60 Vbeta and 13 Jbeta primers. Sequencing used immunoSEQ multiplex PCR; TCRdb keeps in-frame clones, though not all of them. In the table there are 90,000 to 130,000 clones, roughly 70% of which are singletons. Per germline, CDR1 MNHEY and CDR2 SVGAGI. The CDR3 is 14 amino acids. V was clipped by 5 bases and J by 6 bases, with 14 bases between them. Source material: PBMCs. The rearrangement joins TRBV6-5 to TRBJ2-1; possible D gene TRBD2, 5 bases. This clonotype was sampled from a man aged 25-45 years in good health and CMV-seropositive. CDR3 in DNA: TGTGCCAGCAGTGATGGGCTAGCCCCCAATGAGCAGTTCTTC. Its protein is CASSDGLAPNEQFF.